This T cell receptor beta chain was recovered during a study of blood T cell repertoires in COVID-19. Study at large: PBMCs, B-cell-depleted T cells, or T cells provided the cDNA or gDNA that made up the material.

This clone was counted a single time. The V gene's germline CDR1 is SEHNR and CDR2 FQNEAQ (reference sequence). This CDR3 region has 13 residues. V was trimmed by 7 bases and J by 7 bases, leaving 16 bases between them. In the original processing: Reference gene primer amplification gave nucleated cell count estimates. The table came from immunoSEQ multiplex PCR; TCRdb's copy has only in-frame clones and leaves some out. That table furnishes V, J and clone size, whereas the DNA furnished D and trimming. Of roughly 60,000 clones listed, just under 85% were seen once; the top ten hold roughly 4%. The sequence derives from a man aged 55-75 years with acute or convalescent COVID-19. The chain combines TRBV7-9 with TRBJ1-2; maybe TRBD1 (5 bases). Sequenced sample: peripheral blood. CDR3 protein: CASTTAGKAGYTF. The CDR3 DNA sequence: TGTGCCAGCACCACCGCAGGGAAGGCTGGCTACACCTTC.